This T cell receptor beta chain was profiled in a study of blood T cell repertoires in COVID-19. Looking at the study overall: Acute and convalescent COVID-19 specimens originated in the United States, Italy and Spain. In each case, the material was cDNA or gDNA derived from T cells, B-cell-depleted T cells, or PBMCs.

Authors' analysis steps: Estimated nucleated cell counts came from reference gene primer amplification. TCRdb keeps only in-frame clones here, not all; method: immunoSEQ multiplex PCR. The DNA was the basis for D and trimming; V, J and clone size are from that table. Counted here are some 150,000 clones, 85% to 90% occurring once; the ten biggest clones make up around 6.5%. Trimming stripped 4 bases from V and 3 bases from J, with 9 bases between. The CDR3 loop spans 13 amino acids. CDR1 SNHLY and CDR2 FYNNEI come from the germline V gene. The receptor's source is a woman older than 75 in a cohort sampled during active or convalescent COVID-19. V is TRBV2 and J is TRBJ1-1; a possible D gene is TRBD1 (5 bases). Sequenced material: peripheral blood. CDR3 in amino acids: CASSVQGDTEAFF. CDR3 coding DNA: TGTGCCAGCAGTGTTCAGGGCGACACTGAAGCTTTCTTT.